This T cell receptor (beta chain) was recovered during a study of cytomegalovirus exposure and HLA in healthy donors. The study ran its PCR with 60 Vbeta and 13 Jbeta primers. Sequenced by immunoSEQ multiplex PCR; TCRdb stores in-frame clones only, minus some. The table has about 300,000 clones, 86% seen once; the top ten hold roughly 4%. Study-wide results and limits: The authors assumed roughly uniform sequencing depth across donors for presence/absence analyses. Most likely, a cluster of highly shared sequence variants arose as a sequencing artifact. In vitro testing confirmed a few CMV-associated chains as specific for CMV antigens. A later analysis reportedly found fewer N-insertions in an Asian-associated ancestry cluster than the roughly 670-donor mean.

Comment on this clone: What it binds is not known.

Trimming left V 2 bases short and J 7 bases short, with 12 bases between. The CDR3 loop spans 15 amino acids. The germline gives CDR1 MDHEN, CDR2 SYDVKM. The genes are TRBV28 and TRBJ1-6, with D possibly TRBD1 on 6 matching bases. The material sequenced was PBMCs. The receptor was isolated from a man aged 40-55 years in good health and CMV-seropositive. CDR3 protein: CASSLMSDRNSPLHF. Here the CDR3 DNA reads TGTGCCAGCAGTTTAATGTCGGACAGAAATTCACCCCTCCACTTT.